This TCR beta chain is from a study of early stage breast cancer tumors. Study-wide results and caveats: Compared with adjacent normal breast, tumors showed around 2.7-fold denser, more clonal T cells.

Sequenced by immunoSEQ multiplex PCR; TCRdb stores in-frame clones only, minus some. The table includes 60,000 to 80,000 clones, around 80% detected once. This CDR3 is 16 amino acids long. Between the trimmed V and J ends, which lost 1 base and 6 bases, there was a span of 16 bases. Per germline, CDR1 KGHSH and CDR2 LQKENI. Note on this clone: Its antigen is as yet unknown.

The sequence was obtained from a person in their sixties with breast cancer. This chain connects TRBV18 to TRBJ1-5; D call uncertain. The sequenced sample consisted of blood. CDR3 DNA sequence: TGTGCCAGCTCACCACGTTCCGCGGGTTTCGGTCAGCCCCAGCATTTT. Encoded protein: CASSPRSAGFGQPQHF.